These T cell receptor beta chains were read from a single sample in a study of CD8+ T cells in alopecia areata. Only in-frame clones appear in the TCRdb table, and some are missing; sequencing was by immunoSEQ multiplex PCR. The sample contains 170,000 or so clones, roughly 59% of which appear only once. This specimen consisted of CD4+ T cells sorted from blood, obtained at week 0. The origin of the receptors is a human donor with alopecia areata. Both conserved end residues are part of each CDR3. The D gene is left open where the match is weak. Clone size is not always given. Where it is, it says once, few, many or a class for expanded clones.

V	size	D	J	CDR3	DNA
TRBV30	.	.	TRBJ2-5	CAWSRSVISGTQYF	TGTGCCTGGAGTCGGTCAGTCATATCGGGGACCCAGTACTTC
TRBV6-5	.	TRBD1	TRBJ1-1	CASSYSGRGTEAFF	TGTGCCAGCAGTTACTCTGGCAGGGGGACTGAAGCTTTCTTT
TRBV29-1	.	.	TRBJ1-1	CSVARGLTNTEAFF	TGCAGCGTTGCGAGGGGACTGACCAACACTGAAGCTTTCTTT
TRBV5-6	few	TRBD2	TRBJ2-7	CASSFPRTSGSYEQYF	TGTGCCAGCAGCTTCCCCCGGACTAGCGGCTCCTACGAGCAGTACTTC
TRBV25-1	.	.	TRBJ2-7	CASSEYTLRGVEQYF	TGTGCCAGCAGTGAATATACCCTACGAGGGGTCGAGCAGTACTTC
TRBV7-8	few	.	TRBJ1-2	CASSPPRPKDGYTF	TGTGCCAGCAGCCCGCCGAGGCCAAAGGATGGCTACACCTTC
TRBV19	.	TRBD1	TRBJ1-2	CASGTATNLLANYGYTF	TGTGCCAGCGGGACAGCTACGAACCTGTTAGCTAACTATGGCTACACCTTC
TRBV10-1	.	.	TRBJ2-2	CASKGPNTGELFF	TGCGCCAGCAAGGGACCGAACACCGGGGAGCTGTTTTTT
TRBV7-2	.	.	TRBJ1-5	CASSLALGQPQHF	TGTGCCAGCAGCTTAGCGCTGGGACAGCCCCAGCATTTT
TRBV29-1	few	.	TRBJ2-7	CSASWRRKNEQYF	TGCAGCGCCAGTTGGCGTAGGAAAAACGAGCAGTACTTC
TRBV4-1	few	.	TRBJ2-2	CASSQDRQRGADTGELFF	TGCGCCAGCAGCCAAGATAGGCAACGGGGAGCGGACACCGGGGAGCTGTTTTTT
TRBV29-1	few	.	TRBJ1-1	CSVETGLNTEAFF	TGCAGCGTGGAGACTGGTTTGAACACTGAAGCTTTCTTT
TRBV2	.	TRBD2	TRBJ2-1	CATKLAGVYNEQFF	TGTGCCACCAAACTAGCGGGGGTTTACAATGAGCAGTTCTTC
TRBV5-1	.	.	TRBJ1-1	CASSLTEGVNTEAFF	TGCGCCAGCAGCTTGACTGAGGGAGTGAACACTGAAGCTTTCTTT
TRBV5-1	few	.	TRBJ2-7	CASREGWGEQYF	TGCGCCAGCAGAGAGGGGTGGGGCGAGCAGTACTTC
TRBV29-1	.	.	TRBJ2-3	CSVEGRATDTQYF	TGCAGCGTTGAGGGCAGAGCCACAGATACGCAGTATTTT
TRBV29-1	.	.	TRBJ1-1	CSVVPDIEAFF	TGCAGCGTTGTCCCGGACATTGAAGCTTTCTTT
TRBV29-1	.	TRBD1	TRBJ2-1	CSVVLGQGKYNEQFF	TGCAGCGTTGTTCTGGGACAGGGAAAATACAATGAGCAGTTCTTC
TRBV29-1	.	TRBD1	TRBJ2-3	CSGGDRGTDTQYF	TGCAGCGGAGGGGACAGGGGAACAGATACGCAGTATTTT